Below are 28 T cell receptor beta chains sequenced from a single sample in a study of T-cell memory formation after mild COVID-19. One entry per CDR3 protein results from TCRdb running MiXCR on the 5' RACE reads. The data contain roughly 280,000 distinct CDR3 sequences, 7% to 10% of them singletons. Sequenced: PBMCs or a T cell subset sorted from them (not recorded which). All receptors come from a man in his late teens or twenties who had mild COVID-19 (a few samples of this study predate the infection). Cell type and time point are not known.

This clonotype was recorded many times. The chain is built from TRBV19 and TRBJ2-7; D tentatively reads TRBD1 or TRBD2 (6 bases each). V lost 10 bases to trimming and J lost 1 base, with 17 bases between them. Per germline, CDR1 LNHDA and CDR2 SQIVND (reference sequence). The CDR3 covers 14 residues. The CDR3 here is CATATGALSYEQYF. CDR3 DNA sequence: TGTGCCACCGCTACGGGGGCCCTTTCCTACGAGCAGTACTTC.

This clonotype has a handful of counts. DNA for the CDR3: TGCAGTGCTAGGGACACCGAGCAAAAATACGAGCAGTACTTC. It yields the protein CSARDTEQKYEQYF. The genes are TRBV20-1 and TRBJ2-7; a possible D gene is TRBD1 (5 bases). Looked up from germline, CDR1 is DFQATT and CDR2 is SNEGSKA (reference sequence). The V gene lost 3 bases and the J gene lost 4 bases, with 16 bases spanning the gap. The CDR3 totals 14 residues.

This CDR3 is CSAPGQGILTYNEQFF. The CDR3 DNA is TGCAGTGCTCCCGGACAGGGGATTTTAACCTACAATGAGCAGTTCTTC. The chain links TRBV20-1 to TRBJ2-1, with TRBD1 identical over 9 bases. The J segment lost 2 bases and the V segment lost 5 bases, leaving 10 bases of the junction unmatched. Germline values: CDR1 DFQATT, CDR2 SNEGSKA (reference sequence). This CDR3 comprises 16 residues.

This sequence joins TRBV5-5 and TRBJ2-7; D call uncertain. Germline V CDR1 and CDR2: SGHKS, YYEKEE (reference sequence). Trimming stripped 3 bases from V and 5 bases from J, with 9 bases between. CDR3 length: 12 residues. The CDR3 spells CASSYQLDEQYV. CDR3 coding DNA: TGTGCCAGCAGCTACCAGCTAGACGAGCAGTACGTC.

At least ten counts were recorded for this clonotype. J is TRBJ1-1 and V is TRBV5-1, with unresolved D. The germline V gene encodes CDR1 SGHRS and CDR2 YFSETQ. V dropped 4 bases and J dropped 1 base, with 8 bases sitting between them. CDR3 length: 13 amino acids. CDR3 DNA: TGCGCCAGCAGCCGAGCTAAGAACACTGAAGCTTTCTTT. Amino acids: CASSRAKNTEAFF.

This clonotype appeared many times. The rearrangement links TRBV12-3 or TRBV12-4 to TRBJ2-5; no firm D call. V was clipped by 6 bases and J by 5 bases, with 16 bases between them. The CDR3 spans 14 residues. The CDR3 bases are TGTGCCAGCAGCCCCCAGTTTGGCCGGGAGACCCAGTACTTC. Protein: CASSPQFGRETQYF.

This clonotype showed up many times. V usage is TRBV11-2 and J usage is TRBJ2-1, with 8 bases aligning to TRBD2. The CDR3 totals 15 residues. The V and J ends lost 8 bases and 8 bases, in that order; junction bases with no gene match: 14. Germline assignment: CDR1 SGHAT and CDR2 FQNNGV. CDR3 protein: CASRPGLDTSHEQFF. As DNA, the CDR3 is TGTGCCAGCCGGCCGGGACTAGATACGTCGCATGAGCAGTTCTTC.

A few counts support this clonotype. The chain links TRBV6-1 to TRBJ2-5; no clear D. The germline gives CDR1 MNHNS, CDR2 SASEGT. Trimming removed 6 bases at V and 8 bases at J, with 10 bases between. This CDR3 has 11 residues. DNA for the CDR3: TGTGCCAGCAGCCCCCAGGTCACCCAGTACTTC. It yields the protein CASSPQVTQYF.

The gene calls are TRBV4-1 and TRBJ2-2; 8 bases agree with TRBD2. The CDR3 loop spans 16 amino acids. CDR1 and CDR2 (germline): MGHRA, YSYEKL. The V gene end was trimmed by 4 bases and the J gene end by 6 bases; junction bases not matched to a gene: 10. The CDR3 region has the DNA TGCGCCAGCAGCCCCCAGACGCGGGGGGTGTCCGGGGAGCTGTTTTTT. Translation: CASSPQTRGVSGELFF.

A word on this clonotype: This may arise from a read error, as a much more abundant clone is one base away. This rearrangement joins TRBV5-1 to TRBJ1-1, with D possibly being TRBD1 (6 bases). The CDR3 runs to 15 residues. The germline V and J ends were trimmed by 4 bases and 0 bases, with 13 bases remaining between them. In germline, CDR1 is SGHRS, CDR2 YFSETQ. Here the CDR3 reads CASSGNRELNTEAFF. CDR3 nucleotide sequence: TGCGCCAGCAGCGGGAACAGGGAATTGAACACTGAAGCTTTCTTT.

The V and J genes are TRBV5-1 and TRBJ2-5; D is ambiguous. The CDR3 is made up of 11 amino acids. Germline V CDR1 and CDR2: SGHRS, YFSETQ. V was cut by 10 bases and J by 1 base, with 8 bases left in between. The CDR3: CACHIQETQYF. For the CDR3, the DNA is TGCGCCTGCCACATCCAAGAGACCCAGTACTTC. Full variable domain (remainder filled in from reference TRBV5-1 and TRBJ2-5): KAGVTQTPRYLIKTRGQQVTLSCSPISGHRSVSWYQQTPGQGLQFLFEYFSETQRNKGNFPGRFSGRQFSNSRSEMNVSTLELGDSALYLCACHIQETQYFGPGTRLLVL.

This clonotype has at least ten counts. This sequence joins TRBV7-2 and TRBJ2-7; D is perhaps TRBD1 (5 bases). V gave up 1 base and J gave up 1 base, with 11 bases separating them. The CDR3 contains 15 residues. Germline CDR1 and CDR2: SGHTA and FQGNSA. The CDR3 nucleotides are TGTGCCAGCAGCTTAGATTGGGGCAGATCCTACGAGCAGTACGTC. Translated, it gives CASSLDWGRSYEQYV.

The chain is built from TRBV7-2 and TRBJ2-2, with D tentatively TRBD2 (5 bases). Germline CDR1 SGHTA, CDR2 FQGNSA. The V and J ends lost 1 base and 0 bases respectively, with 12 bases between them. This CDR3 contains 17 residues. This CDR3 reads CASSLGLRAANTGELFF. In DNA form, the CDR3 reads TGTGCCAGCAGCTTAGGACTGCGGGCGGCGAACACCGGGGAGCTGTTTTTT.

This clonotype was seen more than once but under ten times. V is TRBV11-2 and J is TRBJ2-3; D is undetermined. The V gene's germline CDR1 is SGHAT and CDR2 FQNNGV. This CDR3 has 14 amino acids. V lost 5 bases and J 0 bases, leaving 9 bases between the germline ends. In DNA form, the CDR3 reads TGTGCCAGCAGCCAACAGACTAGCACAGATACGCAGTATTTT. It yields the protein CASSQQTSTDTQYF.

Many counts were recorded for this clonotype. This rearrangement joins TRBV9 to TRBJ2-2; D remains unclear. V lost 2 bases and J 4 bases, leaving 6 bases between the germline ends. This CDR3 spans 13 amino acids. Germline CDR1 SGDLS, CDR2 YYNGEE. The CDR3 bases are TGTGCCAGCAGCGTCAGAGTCACCGGGGAGCTGTTTTTT. This translates into CASSVRVTGELFF.

Ten or more counts support this clonotype. The chain employs TRBV4-1 and TRBJ2-3; D remains unclear. The CDR3 extends over 12 amino acids. Germline assignment: CDR1 MGHRA and CDR2 YSYEKL. V lost 4 bases and J 5 bases, leaving 7 bases between the germline ends. CDR3 loop: CASSPFGDTQYF. As DNA, the CDR3 is TGCGCCAGCAGCCCCTTCGGAGATACGCAGTATTTT.

The genes are TRBV27 and TRBJ2-7; TRBD1 matches 10 bases. Germline CDR1 reads MNHEY; CDR2 reads SMNVEV (reference sequence). The CDR3 runs 13 residues. The trim removed 6 bases at V and 6 bases at J, leaving 5 bases unmatched. CDR3: CASRGQGSSEQYV. In DNA form, the CDR3 reads TGTGCCAGCAGGGGACAGGGGTCTTCCGAGCAGTACGTC.

This clonotype was detected only a few times. J is TRBJ2-1 and V is TRBV3-1, with D hard to call. Trimming cost V 3 bases and J 4 bases, with 4 bases left between them. The CDR3 runs 12 residues. CDR1 is LGHDT and CDR2 is YNNKEL in the germline V gene (reference sequence). The CDR3 loop is CASSHAYNEQFF. In DNA, the CDR3 is TGTGCCAGCAGCCACGCTTACAATGAGCAGTTCTTC.

The sample holds many counts of this clonotype. The chain couples TRBV6-1 to TRBJ2-1; possibly TRBD1 for D (5 bases). The V end was cut by 1 base, the J end by 1 base, with 11 bases between. The germline V gene has CDR1 MNHNS and CDR2 SASEGT. This CDR3 region has 16 residues. CDR3 in DNA: TGTGCCAGCAGTGAAGACCAGGGCCCGTCCTACAATGAGCAGTTCTTC. Translation: CASSEDQGPSYNEQFF.

This chain links TRBV10-3 with TRBJ2-1; 9 bases map to TRBD2. Germline V gene data show CDR1 as ENHRY and CDR2 as SYGVKD. The CDR3 covers 15 residues. J was trimmed by 9 bases and V by 5 bases; bases with no gene match: 11. In DNA, the CDR3 is TGTGCCATCAGTATCGGGCCAGCGGGGGGAGTTGAGCAGTTCTTC. This translates into CAISIGPAGGVEQFF.

This clonotype was detected ten times or more. This sequence joins TRBV7-9 and TRBJ2-7; 7 bases are a match to TRBD1. The junction had 3 bases not matched to a gene; V was cut back by 4 bases and J by 0 bases. Germline values: CDR1 SEHNR, CDR2 FQNEAQ (reference sequence). This CDR3 has 14 residues. CDR3 sequence: CASSSGTASYEQYF. As DNA, the CDR3 is TGTGCCAGCAGCTCCGGGACAGCCTCCTACGAGCAGTACTTC.

The table lists this clonotype with many counts. The chain couples TRBV7-2 to TRBJ1-4; D gene unclear. Trimming cost V 6 bases and J 4 bases, with 3 bases left between them. Germline-derived CDR1 and CDR2 are SGHTA and FQGNSA. This CDR3 comprises 11 residues. The CDR3 DNA is TGTGCCAGCAGACTTAATGAAAAACTGTTTTTT. Residues: CASRLNEKLFF.

This clonotype came up a few times. This chain uses TRBV19 with TRBJ1-5; D unclear. V lost 0 bases, J lost 4 bases, and 13 bases lay in between. Per the germline V gene, CDR1 is LNHDA and CDR2 is SQIVND (reference sequence). This CDR3 has 16 amino acids. The CDR3 sequence: CASSIDFGGWNQPQHF. CDR3 in DNA: TGTGCCAGTAGTATAGATTTCGGTGGATGGAATCAGCCCCAGCATTTT.

The J gene is TRBJ2-7, the V gene TRBV9; D might be TRBD2 (5 bases). CDR3 length: 15 residues. V was pared by 6 bases and J by 4 bases, with 20 bases between. Germline V gives CDR1 SGDLS, CDR2 YYNGEE. The CDR3 loop is CASNNRENPTYEQYF. In nucleotides, the CDR3 is TGTGCCAGCAACAACCGGGAAAATCCTACGTACGAGCAGTACTTC.

This clonotype was observed a few times. The junction departs from germline at one end; a sequencing error may be responsible. V is TRBV4-3 and J is TRBJ2-3, with a tentative D call TRBD2 (5 bases). CDR1 and CDR2 (germline): LGHNA, YSLEER. The CDR3 has 13 amino acids. The CDR3 protein is CASSQDYTDTQYF. The CDR3 DNA is TGCGCCAGCAGTCAAGACTACACAGATACGCAGTATTTT.

Only a few counts were recorded for this clonotype. V gene TRBV20-1 combines with J gene TRBJ2-5; D might be TRBD1 (6 bases). With 5 bases removed from V and 1 base from J, the gap between germline ends came to 11 bases. CDR3 length equals 13 residues. The germline gives CDR1 DFQATT, CDR2 SNEGSKA (reference sequence). CDR3 residues: CSAFGQRQETQYF. The CDR3 DNA is TGCAGTGCTTTCGGACAGCGCCAAGAGACCCAGTACTTC.

This clonotype was observed a handful of times. The chain employs TRBV6-5 and TRBJ2-4; no clear D gene. Trimming cost V 5 bases and J 0 bases, with 11 bases left between them. CDR1 MNHEY and CDR2 SVGAGI come from the germline V gene. The CDR3 sequence is 15 residues long. In DNA form, the CDR3 reads TGTGCCAGCAGTCGGACGGCCCTAGCCAAAAACATTCAGTACTTC. Protein: CASSRTALAKNIQYF.

The chain carries TRBV3-1 and TRBJ2-7; D is possibly TRBD2 (6 bases). V was clipped by 4 bases and J by 0 bases, with 13 bases between them. The CDR3 sequence is 15 residues long. The germline V gene encodes CDR1 LGHDT and CDR2 YNNKEL (reference sequence). The CDR3 protein is CASSRSGLSSYEQYF. In DNA form, the CDR3 reads TGTGCCAGCAGCCGTAGCGGACTGAGCTCCTACGAGCAGTACTTC.